The clone carrying this T cell receptor (beta chain) was found a few times. In the authors' workflow: Amplified reference gene primers provided the basis for estimating nucleated cell counts. Using immunoSEQ multiplex PCR, the repertoire was profiled, and TCRdb retains in-frame clones only, with some absent. Clone size and the V and J calls come from that table; the DNA yielded D and trimming. The profile shows about 120,000 clones, approximately 85% of them singletons. The CDR3 has 11 residues. V was clipped by 3 bases and J by 9 bases, with 9 bases between them. In germline, CDR1 is SQVTM, CDR2 ANQGSEA. The sample is drawn from a study of blood T cell repertoires in COVID-19. Study overall: Researchers got acute and convalescent COVID-19 samples from the United States, Italy and Spain.

The sequenced sample consisted of peripheral blood. The TCR comes from a human donor in a cohort sampled during active COVID-19. V and J are TRBV29-1 and TRBJ2-1; D unresolved. The CDR3 nucleotides read TGCAGCGTTGACGGCGGCAGTGAGCAGTTCTTC. This gives the protein CSVDGGSEQFF.